The present T cell receptor beta chain was sequenced within a study of blood T cell repertoires in COVID-19 (dated by TCRdb to the early 2020s). Concerning the study at large: The collaborator samples originated in the United States, Italy and Spain and spanned the acute and convalescent phases of COVID-19. A de-identified subject ID, COVID-19 status, age in years and sex were almost always included in the sample metadata. Where available, HLA class I and class II types were taken from metadata supplied by the sample provider and were not determined by assay-based typing. The prospective study material was composed of cDNA or gDNA derived from T cells, B-cell-depleted T cells, or PBMCs. Samples came from the ongoing ImmuneRACE study (first 160 participants) plus 1,254 subjects from 6 global collaborators. Subjects who had been exposed to COVID-19, were actively infected with it, or had recovered from it provided the deeply sampled blood TCRbeta repertoires that made up the dataset. The repertoires were made available in a free public database intended to serve as a resource for research on the immune response to SARS-CoV-2.

The germline V and J ends show losses of 4 bases and 3 bases respectively, and no gene match explains 6 bases of the junction. Taken from cysteine to phenylalanine, the CDR3 has 17 residues. Only CDR3 DNA remains: 51 bases, in frame from the first base. CDR1 and CDR2, per the germline V gene, are KGHDR and SFDVKD. As for this clone: Its antigen is still unknown. No much larger clone is present one base from it, and per-base qualities are unavailable.

Collaborating institutions collected whole blood in K2EDTA tubes following their own protocols. For TCRbeta analysis, collaborators shipped samples in one of three forms: frozen whole blood, isolated PBMCs, or DNA extracted from either of those sample types. Results and caveats for the whole study, not just this receptor: The quantity of clinical and demographic metadata differed by source and by participant and was supplied without curation.

TCRbeta CDR3 regions were amplified from genomic DNA using the immunoSEQ Assay, a bias-controlled multiplex PCR. In the authors' own workflow: Nucleated cell counts per sample were estimated from amplification of reference gene primers within the assay. To quantify the absolute abundance of each unique TCRbeta CDR3 rearrangement, sequence reads were collapsed and filtered. Productive Simpson clonality was computed per sample as the square root of Simpson's diversity index over productive rearrangements. The source is immuneACCESS, and TCRdb retained only in-frame sequences with V and J called. Part of the clones is not carried over; for the studies checked, unresolved V genes explain less than half of this, and the remainder is unexplained. The V and J calls and clone size were taken over from that table, and D and trimming were inferred from the DNA. Here the sample has roughly 54,000 clones; approximately 90% occur a single time. The ten largest make up approximately 27% of the sample.

The source is a human donor in a cohort sampled during active COVID-19. Input material: peripheral blood. The chain employs TRBV24-1 and TRBJ2-1, with 12 middle bases fitting TRBD2. Read as DNA, the sequence is TGTGCCACCAGTGACCCCGGGACTAGCGGGCACTACAATGAGCAGTTCTTC. Translated, it reads CATSDPGTSGHYNEQFF.